This T cell receptor beta chain was sequenced during a study of blood T cells in healthy people across ages. V lost 5 bases to trimming and J lost 3 bases; unmatched junction nucleotides: 6. The CDR3 covers 15 residues. Germline assignment: CDR1 SEHNR and CDR2 FQNEAQ (reference sequence). A second PCR, run for about 6 to 11 cycles, used a sample-barcoded 5' primer plus a J-beta primer mix. TCRdb redid the calling of the 5' RACE reads with MiXCR, one entry per CDR3 protein. Of 700,000 or so distinct CDR3 sequences in the sample, 22% are singletons; the top ten hold around a fifth. The V and J genes are TRBV7-9 and TRBJ1-4, with 7 positions matching TRBD1. Source material: blood. The sequence was obtained from a man aged 65-85 years in good health. For the CDR3, the DNA is TGTGCCAGCAGCGTAACCGGGACAGCTAATGAAAAACTGTTTTTT. Translating it yields CASSVTGTANEKLFF.